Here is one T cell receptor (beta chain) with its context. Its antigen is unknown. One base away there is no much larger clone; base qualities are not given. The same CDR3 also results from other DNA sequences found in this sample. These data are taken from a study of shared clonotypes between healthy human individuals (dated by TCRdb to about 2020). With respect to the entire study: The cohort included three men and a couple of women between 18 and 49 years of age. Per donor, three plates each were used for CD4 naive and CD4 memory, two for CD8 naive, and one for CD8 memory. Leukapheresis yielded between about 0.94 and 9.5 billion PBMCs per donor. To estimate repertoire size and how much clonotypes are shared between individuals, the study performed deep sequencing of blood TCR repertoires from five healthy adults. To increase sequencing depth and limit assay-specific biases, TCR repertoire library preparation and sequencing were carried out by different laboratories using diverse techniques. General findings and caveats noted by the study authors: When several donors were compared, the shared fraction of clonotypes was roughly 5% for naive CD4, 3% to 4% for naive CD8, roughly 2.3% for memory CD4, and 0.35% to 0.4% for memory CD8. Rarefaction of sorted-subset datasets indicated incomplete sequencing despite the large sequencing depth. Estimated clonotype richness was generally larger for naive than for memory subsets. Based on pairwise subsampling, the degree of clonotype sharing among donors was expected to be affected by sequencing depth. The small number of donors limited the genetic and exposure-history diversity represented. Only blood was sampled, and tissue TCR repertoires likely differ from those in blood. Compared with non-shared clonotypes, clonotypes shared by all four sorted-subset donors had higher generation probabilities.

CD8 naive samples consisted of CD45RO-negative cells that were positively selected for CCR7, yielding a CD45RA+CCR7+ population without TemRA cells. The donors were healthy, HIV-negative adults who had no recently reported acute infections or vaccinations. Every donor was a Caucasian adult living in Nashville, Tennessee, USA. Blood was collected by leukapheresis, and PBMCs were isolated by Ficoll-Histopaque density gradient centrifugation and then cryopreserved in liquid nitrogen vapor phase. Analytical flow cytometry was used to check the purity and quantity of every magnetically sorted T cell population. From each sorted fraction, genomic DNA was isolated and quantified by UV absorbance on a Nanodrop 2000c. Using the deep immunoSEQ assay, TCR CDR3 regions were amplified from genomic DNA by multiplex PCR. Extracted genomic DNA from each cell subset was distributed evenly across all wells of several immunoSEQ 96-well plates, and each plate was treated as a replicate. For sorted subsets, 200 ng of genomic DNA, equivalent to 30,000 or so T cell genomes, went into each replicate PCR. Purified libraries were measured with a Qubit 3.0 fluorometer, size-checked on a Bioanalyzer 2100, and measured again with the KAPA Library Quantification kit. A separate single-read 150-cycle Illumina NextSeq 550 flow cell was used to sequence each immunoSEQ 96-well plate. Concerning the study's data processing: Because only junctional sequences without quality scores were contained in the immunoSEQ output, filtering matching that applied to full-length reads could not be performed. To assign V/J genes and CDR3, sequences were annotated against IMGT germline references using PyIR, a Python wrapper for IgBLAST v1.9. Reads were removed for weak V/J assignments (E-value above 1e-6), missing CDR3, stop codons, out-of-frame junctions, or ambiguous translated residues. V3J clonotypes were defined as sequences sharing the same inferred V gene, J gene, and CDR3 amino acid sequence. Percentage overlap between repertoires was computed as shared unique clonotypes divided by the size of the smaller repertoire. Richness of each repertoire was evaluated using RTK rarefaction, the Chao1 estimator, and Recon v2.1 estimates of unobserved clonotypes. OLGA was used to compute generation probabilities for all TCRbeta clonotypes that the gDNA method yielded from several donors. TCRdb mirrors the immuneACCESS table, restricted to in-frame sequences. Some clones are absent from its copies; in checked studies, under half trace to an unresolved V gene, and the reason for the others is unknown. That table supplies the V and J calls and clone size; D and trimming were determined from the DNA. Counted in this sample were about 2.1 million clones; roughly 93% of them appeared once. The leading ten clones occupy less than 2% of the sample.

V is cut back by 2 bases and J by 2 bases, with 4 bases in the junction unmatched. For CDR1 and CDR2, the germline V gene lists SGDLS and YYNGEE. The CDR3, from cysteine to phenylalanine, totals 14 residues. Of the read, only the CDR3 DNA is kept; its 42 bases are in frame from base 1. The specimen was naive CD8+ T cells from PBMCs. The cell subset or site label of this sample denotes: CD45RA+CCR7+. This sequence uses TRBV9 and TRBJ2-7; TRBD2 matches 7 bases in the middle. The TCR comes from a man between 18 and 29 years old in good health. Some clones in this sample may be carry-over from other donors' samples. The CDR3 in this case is CASSVSGEPYEQYF. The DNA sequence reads TGTGCCAGCAGCGTGAGCGGGGAACCCTACGAGCAGTACTTC.